This TCR beta chain was profiled in a study of T-cell reconstitution after alpha-beta-depleted transplantation in children listed by TCRdb under 2016. For the study in its entirety: The study quantitatively tracked T-cell immune reconstitution after TCRalphabeta/CD19-depleted allogeneic hematopoietic cell transplantation in children using TCR repertoire profiling.

Reading from cysteine to phenylalanine, the CDR3 counts 14 amino acids. Just CDR3 DNA is preserved here, 42 bases in frame from base 1. Trimming at the junction amounts to 8 bases on V and 0 bases on J, and the germline ends lie 12 bases apart. According to the germline V gene (reference sequence), CDR1 reads MNHNY and CDR2 reads SVGAGI. This clonotype was recorded at least ten times. Its target antigen remains unknown. Per-base qualities were not stored, and no clone one base away is much larger. What the work shows at the level of the full study, not this receptor alone: The frequencies of hyperexpanded clones fell over the following months, and after one year, T-cell counts and TCRbeta diversity were mostly attributed to newly produced T cells. About two months after transplant, the apparently early recovery of alphabetaT-cell counts reportedly depended on just several hundred clones that had expanded rapidly and came from non-depleted graft cells. In some patients, the high TCRbeta diversity seen at day 60 was put down to recipient T cells and intrathymic progenitors that had survived conditioning.

In the paper's terms, the treatment or condition label means: allogeneic hematopoietic cell transplantation with graft depleted of TCRalphabeta T cells and CD19 B cells. The transplant recipients were children given TCRalphabeta/CD19-depleted allogeneic hematopoietic cell grafts. Receptors were amplified or captured by PCR. Sequencing relied on an Illumina HiSeq 2500. To normalize quantification of the TCRbeta repertoire, the TCR libraries were built with molecular barcoding that relied on unique molecular identifiers. TCRdb itself trimmed the public reads at Q25 with fastp, ran MiXCR and retained productive beta chains. Each entry merges the rows of one CDR3 protein and shows their most common DNA and genes. Counted in this sample were around 300,000 distinct CDR3 sequences; about 7.3% of them appeared once. The ten top clones hold approximately 9.6% of the sample.

The chain uses TRBV6-6 and TRBJ2-3; no D segment can be confidently identified. Sequenced material: peripheral blood, taken 360 days after TCRalphabeta/CD19-depleted stem cell transplant. The TCR originated in a female patient aged 2-10 years who had a stem cell transplant for Fanconi anemia, so the T cells may come from the graft donor. At the DNA level, the sequence is TGTGCCAGCGTTATGTGGCGGAGCACAGATACGCAGTATTTT. This gives the protein CASVMWRSTDTQYF.